This T cell receptor (beta chain) is from a study of T cell responses to AZD1222 COVID-19 vaccine. TCRdb's table, derived via immunoSEQ multiplex PCR, lists solely in-frame clones and lacks some. This sample has about 130,000 clones; roughly 90% occur once, and the top ten carry 2.8%. CDR1 MNHEY and CDR2 SVGAGI come from the germline V gene. V lost 6 bases and J 2 bases, leaving 13 bases between the germline ends. This CDR3 region has 14 residues. This material consisted of peripheral blood, taken on day 0 of AZD1222 vaccination. The sequence was obtained from an adult in good health. The chain is built from TRBV6-5 and TRBJ1-2, with TRBD1 as a possible D gene (5 bases). CDR3 nucleotides: TGTGCCAGCAGGATACGTGGGGGAAACTATGGCTACACCTTC. Encoded protein: CASRIRGGNYGYTF.